Presented here are 5 T cell receptor beta chains from one specimen sequenced in a study of T-cell memory formation after mild COVID-19 (dated by TCRdb to about 2021). The receptor library was made with 5' RACE. The sequencer was an Illumina NovaSeq 6000. Using fastp at Q25 and MiXCR, TCRdb reprocessed the public reads and kept productive beta chains. Each CDR3 protein gets just one entry, which takes the most common genes and DNA from the rows behind it. The sample yields around 320,000 distinct CDR3 sequences; approximately 14% were counted once. The top ten constitute around 23% of the sample. The specimen sequenced was PBMCs or a T cell subset sorted from them (not recorded which). Receptor source: a man younger than 30 who had mild COVID-19 (a few samples of this study predate the infection). The sample titles of this study are shuffled in the database, so cell type and time point are left out; the donor was told from shared clones.

CDR3 region: CATSSFSPSHF. The DNA of the CDR3 is TGTGCCACCAGCAGTTTCAGCCCCTCCCACTTT. The chain employs TRBV15 and TRBJ1-6; no definite D call. The V and J ends lost 3 bases and 18 bases respectively, with 12 bases between them. Germline-derived CDR1 and CDR2 are LNHNV and YYDKDF (reference sequence). The CDR3 runs 11 residues. The full variable domain, its missing parts supplied by reference TRBV15 and TRBJ1-6, is DAMVIQNPRYQVTQFGKPVTLSCSQTLNHNVMYWYQQKSSQAPKLLFHYYDKDFNNEADTPDNFQSRRPNTSFCFLDIRSPGLGDTAMYLCATSSFSPSHFGNGTRLTVT.

The chain combines TRBV6-6 with TRBJ2-7, with unresolved D. The V end lost 4 bases, the J end lost 7 bases, and 11 bases lay between the germline ends. Germline V CDR1 and CDR2: MNHNY, SVGAGI (reference sequence). The CDR3 has 12 amino acids. Written as DNA, the CDR3 is TGTGCCAGCAGTTCTGGGCCTCAGGAGCAGTACTTC. This gives the protein CASSSGPQEQYF.

This clonotype came up a few times. This chain links TRBV23-1 with TRBJ2-7; D perhaps matches TRBD2 (6 bases). TRBV23-1 is filed as an ORF, its function uncertain. V gave up 0 bases and J gave up 4 bases, with 13 bases separating them. The CDR3 is 15 residues long. The DNA of the CDR3 is TGCGCCAGCAGTCAATCGGGACGGGACTTGTACGAGCAGTACGTC. Amino acid sequence: CASSQSGRDLYEQYV.

The rearrangement joins TRBV28 to TRBJ1-2, with D uncertain. Per germline, CDR1 MDHEN and CDR2 SYDVKM. The CDR3 consists of 11 residues. Trimming pared 6 bases from V and 7 bases from J, leaving 9 bases between. CDR3 nucleotides: TGTGCCAGCAGACCCAGCTCTGGCTACACCTTC. It translates to CASRPSSGYTF.

This chain connects TRBV7-4 to TRBJ2-5, with 7 bases aligning to TRBD1. After removal of 5 bases from V and 2 bases from J, the junction contained 5 bases not matched to a gene. The CDR3 length is 14 residues. Germline V gene sequence: CDR1 SGHVT, CDR2 SQSDAQ. Here the CDR3 reads CASSRTQGQETQYF. CDR3 DNA: TGTGCCAGCAGCCGTACACAGGGGCAAGAGACCCAGTACTTC.